The entry below gives a single T cell receptor beta chain sequence along with its context. The target antigen is unknown. This entry is derived from a study of OX40 agonist ivuxolimab in advanced cancers. Looking at the study overall: Across the patients, intravenous ivuxolimab was delivered every 2 weeks at 0.01 to 10 mg/kg. Every patient in dose escalation had hepatocellular carcinoma, melanoma, renal cell or head and neck cancer. Findings and caveats of the study: Clonal expansion was among the lowest in partial responders at 0.1-3.0 mg/kg, especially CD8+. It was not determined which antigens were specifically recognized by the peripheral T cells that had undergone clonal expansion.

This table comes from immunoSEQ multiplex PCR, and its TCRdb copy is limited to in-frame clones, with some not included. Of roughly 71,000 clones listed, about 87% are singletons. Germline CDR1 is SNHLY and CDR2 is FYNNEI. The CDR3 runs to 12 residues. The trim removed 6 bases at V and 6 bases at J, leaving 4 bases unmatched. This chain connects TRBV2 to TRBJ1-2, with 7 bases identical to TRBD1. The sample here was CD4+ or CD8+ T cells sorted from blood, taken in a trial of the OX40 agonist ivuxolimab. The TCR comes from an adult with an advanced solid tumor such as melanoma, head and neck, liver or kidney cancer. The CDR3 DNA reads as TGTGCCAGCAGCCGGACAGGCGATGGCTACACCTTC. Amino acid sequence: CASSRTGDGYTF.